The entry that follows covers one TCR beta chain sequence. Its cognate antigen is unknown. In the authors' workflow: ImmunoSEQ output held junction-only sequences without quality scores, so filtering differed. TCRdb's table, derived via immunoSEQ multiplex PCR, lists solely in-frame clones and lacks some. D and trimming were read from the DNA, whereas the V and J calls and clone size are those reported in that table. The sample carries some 2,000,000 clones, under 97% recorded once. Naive CD4+ cells were CD45RA-selected; the remaining cells were memory. The sample comes from a study of shared clonotypes between healthy human individuals. Study findings and constraints: Some clonotypes were shared by all four sorted-subset donors, while others were not shared. The non-shared ones had lower generation probabilities than the shared ones.

The CDR3 loop spans 18 amino acids. The germline gives CDR1 SGHAT, CDR2 FQNNGV. Trimming removed 1 base at V and 0 bases at J, with 13 bases between. The rearrangement links TRBV11-2 to TRBJ2-6; D perhaps matches TRBD2 (5 bases). What was sequenced was naive CD4+ T cells sorted from blood. Subset in this sample: CD45RA+ positively selected. This receptor was identified in a man between 18 and 35 years old in good health. CDR3 residues: CASSLGGKSSSGANVLTF. CDR3 DNA: TGTGCCAGCAGCTTAGGAGGGAAATCTAGCTCTGGGGCCAACGTCCTGACTTTC. Supplemented by reference TRBV11-2 and TRBJ2-6, the full variable domain reads EAGVAQSPRYKIIEKRQSVAFWCNPISGHATLYWYQQILGQGPKLLIQFQNNGVVDDSQLPKDRFSAERLKGVDSTLKIQPAKLEDSAVYLCASSLGGKSSSGANVLTFGAGSRLTVL.